Described below is a single TCR beta chain sequence and its context. V was clipped by 1 base and J by 7 bases, with 14 bases between them. CDR1 is KGHSH, CDR2 LQKENI, per germline. The CDR3 is 14 residues long. This table comes from immunoSEQ multiplex PCR, and its TCRdb copy is limited to in-frame clones, with some not included. Among 500,000 to 750,000 clones listed, around 87% were seen once. The sample is drawn from a study of shared T cell receptors in the human thymus. These data were also filed under a second study, of human thymus T cells. That study adds: All donors were healthy Finnish infants who were undergoing corrective surgery to treat congenital heart defects. In corrective heart surgery, resections were taken, and these provided the thymus tissue. As related research reported, thymic repertoires overlapped highly among unrelated individuals.

The chain recombines TRBV18 with TRBJ2-7; D unresolved. Sequencing used thymocytes. This sequence was found in a boy in the first two years of life with a congenital heart defect. CDR3 amino acids: CASSPRAAPLEQYF. The CDR3 DNA sequence: TGTGCCAGCTCACCACGGGCCGCCCCCTTAGAGCAGTACTTC.